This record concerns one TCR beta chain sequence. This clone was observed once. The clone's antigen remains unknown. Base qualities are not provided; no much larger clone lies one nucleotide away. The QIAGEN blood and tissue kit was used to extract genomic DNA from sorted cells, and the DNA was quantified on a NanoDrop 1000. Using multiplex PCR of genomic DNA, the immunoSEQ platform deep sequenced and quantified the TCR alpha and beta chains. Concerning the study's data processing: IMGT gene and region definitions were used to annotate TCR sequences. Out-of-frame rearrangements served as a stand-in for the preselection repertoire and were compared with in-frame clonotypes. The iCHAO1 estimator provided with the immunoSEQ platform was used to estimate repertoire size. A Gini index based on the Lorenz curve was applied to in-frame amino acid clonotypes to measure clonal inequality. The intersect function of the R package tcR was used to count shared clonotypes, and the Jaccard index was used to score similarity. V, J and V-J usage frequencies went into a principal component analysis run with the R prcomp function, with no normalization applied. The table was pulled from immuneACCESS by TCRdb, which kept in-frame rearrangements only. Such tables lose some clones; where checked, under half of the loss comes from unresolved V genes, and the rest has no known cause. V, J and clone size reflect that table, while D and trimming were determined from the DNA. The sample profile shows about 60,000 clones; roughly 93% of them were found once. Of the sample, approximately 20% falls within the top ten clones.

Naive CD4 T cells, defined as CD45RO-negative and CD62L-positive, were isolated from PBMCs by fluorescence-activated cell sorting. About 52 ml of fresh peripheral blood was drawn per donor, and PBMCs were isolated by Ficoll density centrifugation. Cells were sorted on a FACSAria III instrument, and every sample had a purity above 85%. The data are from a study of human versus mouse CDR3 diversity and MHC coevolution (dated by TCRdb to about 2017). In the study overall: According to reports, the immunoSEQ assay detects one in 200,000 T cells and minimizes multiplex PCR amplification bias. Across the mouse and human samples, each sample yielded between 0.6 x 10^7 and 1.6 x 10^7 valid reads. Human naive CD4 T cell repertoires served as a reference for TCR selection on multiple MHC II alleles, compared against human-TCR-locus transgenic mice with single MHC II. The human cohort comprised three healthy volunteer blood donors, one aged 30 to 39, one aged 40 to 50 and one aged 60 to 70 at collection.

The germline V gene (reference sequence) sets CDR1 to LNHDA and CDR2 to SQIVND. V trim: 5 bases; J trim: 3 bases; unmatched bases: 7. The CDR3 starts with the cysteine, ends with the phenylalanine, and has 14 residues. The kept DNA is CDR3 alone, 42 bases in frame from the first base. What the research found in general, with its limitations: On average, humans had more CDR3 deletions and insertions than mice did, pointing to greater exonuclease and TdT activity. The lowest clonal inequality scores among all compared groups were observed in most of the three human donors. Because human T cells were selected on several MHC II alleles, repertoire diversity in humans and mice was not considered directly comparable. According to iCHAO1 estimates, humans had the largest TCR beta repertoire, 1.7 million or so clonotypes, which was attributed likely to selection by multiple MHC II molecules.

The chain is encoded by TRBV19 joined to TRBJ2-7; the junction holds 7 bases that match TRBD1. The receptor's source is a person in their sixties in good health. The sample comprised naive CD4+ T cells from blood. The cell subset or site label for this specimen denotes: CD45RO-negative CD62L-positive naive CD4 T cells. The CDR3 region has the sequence CASSPQYRGYEQYF. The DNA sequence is TGTGCCAGTAGTCCTCAATACAGGGGCTACGAGCAGTACTTC.